A selection of T cell receptor beta chains follows, all from one sample in a study of cytomegalovirus exposure and HLA in healthy donors. The protocol was immunoSEQ multiplex PCR, while the TCRdb copy is restricted to in-frame clones and leaves out a portion. The sample yields 60,000 to 70,000 clones, over 70% seen once. The sample consisted of PBMCs. These TCRs come from a man aged 55-75 years in good health and CMV-seropositive. CDR3s include the opening cysteine and the closing phenylalanine or tryptophan. The D gene is left open where the match is weak. Size is stated for part of the rows, as once, few or many counts, or as a class when the clone is expanded.

V	J	D	size	DNA	CDR3
TRBV19	TRBJ2-5	TRBD2	few	TGTGCCAGTAGTTGGGGACTAGCGGACCGGGGGACCCAGTACTTC	CASSWGLADRGTQYF
TRBV5-4	TRBJ2-5	TRBD2	.	TGTGCCAGCAGCTTGGCTCTAGCGGGAGATGAGACCCAGTACTTC	CASSLALAGDETQYF
TRBV6-4	TRBJ2-2	.	.	TGTGCCAGCAGTGACTCTGAGGAGTCGGAGCTGTTTTTT	CASSDSEESELFF
TRBV5-6	TRBJ1-5	.	.	TGTGCCAGCAGCTTGGGCGGGTATAGCAATCAGCCCCAGCATTTT	CASSLGGYSNQPQHF
TRBV7-9	TRBJ2-7	TRBD2	.	TGTGCCAGCAGCTTCGATAGCGGGATCGGCGAGCAGTACTTC	CASSFDSGIGEQYF
TRBV2	TRBJ2-5	TRBD1	.	TGTGCCAGCGCCCGGGACAGGGGATCAGCAGAGACCCAGTACTTC	CASARDRGSAETQYF
TRBV7-8	TRBJ1-5	.	few	TGTGCCAGCAGCTTCAATAGCAATCAGCCCCAGCATTTT	CASSFNSNQPQHF
TRBV11-2	TRBJ1-3	.	.	TGTGCCAGCAGCTTAAGGGGCTTAATTGAGGACACCATATATTTT	CASSLRGLIEDTIYF
TRBV15	TRBJ1-4	.	.	TGTGCCACCAGCAGGGACAGTAATGAAAAACTGTTTTTT	CATSRDSNEKLFF
TRBV9	TRBJ2-3	TRBD2	.	TGTGCCAGCAGCGGGACTAGCGGGCTGAGCACAGATACGCAGTATTTT	CASSGTSGLSTDTQYF
TRBV11-3	TRBJ1-1	.	.	TGTGCCAGCAGCCCTACTCGCCTCACTGAAGCTTTCTTT	CASSPTRLTEAFF
TRBV7-2	TRBJ2-5	.	.	TGTGCCAGCAGCTTAGAAGGCAGGCTAGCGTTTTTGGAGACCCAGTACTTC	CASSLEGRLAFLETQYF
TRBV7-9	TRBJ2-7	TRBD2	.	TGTGCCAGCAGCTCGAGACTAGCGGGGGAGACCTACGAGCAGTACTTC	CASSSRLAGETYEQYF
TRBV11-3	TRBJ2-5	TRBD2	few	TGTGCCAGCAGCTTAGATGAAGTGATTAGCGGGAAAAAAGAGACCCAGTACTTC	CASSLDEVISGKKETQYF
TRBV11-2	TRBJ2-7	.	.	TGTGCCAGCAGCCGAGGGGGTCTGAACTACGAGCAGTACTTC	CASSRGGLNYEQYF
TRBV10-3	TRBJ2-7	TRBD2	.	TGTGCCATCAGTAGCGGGAGAAATTCTCGGGAGCAGTACTTC	CAISSGRNSREQYF
TRBV27	TRBJ2-7	TRBD2	.	TGTGCCAGCAGTCGGTGGCTAGCGGGGGGGACAGTCTACGAGCAGTACTTC	CASSRWLAGGTVYEQYF
TRBV25-1	TRBJ1-5	.	.	TGTGCCAGCAGAGGACAGTATAGCAATCAGCCCCAGCATTTT	CASRGQYSNQPQHF
TRBV4-2	TRBJ2-3	.	once	TGTGCCAGCAGCCAAGATCTGGGAGCTCGGGGAGATACGCAGTATTTT	CASSQDLGARGDTQYF
TRBV5-1	TRBJ2-5	.	.	TGCGCCAGCAGCTTGGCCCCAGGGGTCCAAGAGACCCAGTACTTC	CASSLAPGVQETQYF
TRBV25-1	TRBJ2-5	.	.	TGTGCCAGCAGTGAATCCTGGGGCCCGTACCAAGAGACCCAGTACTTC	CASSESWGPYQETQYF
TRBV2	TRBJ2-7	.	.	TGTGCCAGCAGTGAACAGTACTACGAGCAGTACTTC	CASSEQYYEQYF
TRBV27	TRBJ2-5	.	.	TGTGCCAGCAGTTCACCCACCGGGGGTATACAGACCCAGTACTTC	CASSSPTGGIQTQYF
TRBV5-1	TRBJ2-1	.	few	TGCGCCAGCAGCTTGAAAGGCGAGGGAGGAAAGGGTAATGAGCAGTTCTTC	CASSLKGEGGKGNEQFF
TRBV11-2	TRBJ2-1	.	few	TGTGCCAGCAGCCCCCCGGGCAGGGGTCCCAGCCATGAGCAGTTCTTC	CASSPPGRGPSHEQFF
TRBV6-1	TRBJ1-1	.	.	TGTGCCAGCAACCCACAGGGAAGGTCACCTGAAGCTTTCTTT	CASNPQGRSPEAFF
TRBV7-9	TRBJ1-5	.	.	TGTGCCAGCAGCTTAGACAGGGAGTACAATCAGCCCCAGCATTTT	CASSLDREYNQPQHF
TRBV10-3	TRBJ2-1	.	.	TGTGCCATCAGTGAGCCCAGGGGGGCGAATGAGCAGTTCTTC	CAISEPRGANEQFF
TRBV7-9	TRBJ1-1	.	once	TGTGCCAGCAGCTTTACCCTGGGGGCGGAGATAGGGAACACTGAAGCTTTCTTT	CASSFTLGAEIGNTEAFF
TRBV5-1	TRBJ1-1	.	.	TGCGCCAGCAGGAAGGGGTTCATGAACACTGAAGCTTTCTTT	CASRKGFMNTEAFF
TRBV5-6	TRBJ2-3	TRBD2	.	TGTGCCAGCAACTTTGGGACTAGCGGACCTCATATATCCACAGATACGCAGTATTTT	CASNFGTSGPHISTDTQYF
TRBV5-1	TRBJ2-1	.	.	TGCGCCAGCAGCTTTACTAGCTCCTACAATGAGCAGTTCTTC	CASSFTSSYNEQFF
TRBV5-4	TRBJ1-1	TRBD1	.	TGTGCCAGCAGCCCAAGGGGGGACAGGGGGCTTTCGGGCGGTGAAGCTTTCTTT	CASSPRGDRGLSGGEAFF
TRBV21-1	TRBJ2-2	.	.	TGTGCCAGCAGCAAATTAGCAGGGGTGGACACCGGGGAGCTGTTTTTT	CASSKLAGVDTGELFF
TRBV6-5	TRBJ1-2	TRBD1	.	TGTGCCAGCAGTTATCGGATTACAGGGGGCGTCTATGGCTACACCTTC	CASSYRITGGVYGYTF
TRBV4-2	TRBJ2-5	TRBD1	.	TGTGCCAGCAGCCAAGATCAGGCGGCAGGGGGCCAAGAGACCCAGTACTTC	CASSQDQAAGGQETQYF
TRBV6-1	TRBJ1-1	.	.	TGTGCCAGCAGTGAAGCTCGTATAGGGGGAGCTGAAGCTTTCTTT	CASSEARIGGAEAFF
TRBV1	TRBJ2-3	.	once	TGCACCAGCAGCCAAGTAAGAGAGACCCCGGGACAGGACGCCGATACGCAGTATTTT	CTSSQVRETPGQDADTQYF
TRBV2	TRBJ2-1	TRBD2	once	TGTGCCAGCAGAGCCTCCGGGACTAGCTACAATGAGCAGTTCTTC	CASRASGTSYNEQFF
TRBV5-1	TRBJ2-7	TRBD1	.	TGCGCCAGCAGCTCTCGGACAGGGAAAACCTACGAGCAGTACTTC	CASSSRTGKTYEQYF
TRBV19	TRBJ2-7	.	.	TGTGCCAGTAGTGTGGGCCTGTGGTACGAGCAGTACTTC	CASSVGLWYEQYF
TRBV18	TRBJ2-5	.	.	TGTGCCAGCTCACCCCGGGGACAAGAGACCCAGTACTTC	CASSPRGQETQYF
TRBV11-3	TRBJ2-1	TRBD2	.	TGTGCCAGCAGCTCCCCCCAAGCGAGCGGGAGAAACTACAATGAGCAGTTCTTC	CASSSPQASGRNYNEQFF